Below, 8 T cell receptor beta chains from the same sample are listed, as sequenced in a study of blood T cell repertoires in COVID-19. TCRdb's table, derived via immunoSEQ multiplex PCR, lists solely in-frame clones and lacks some. The sample has approximately 220,000 clones, about nine tenths seen once. Source material: peripheral blood. The source is a man aged 35 to 55 with acute or convalescent COVID-19.

The chain recombines TRBV6-2 or TRBV6-3 with TRBJ2-5, with 8 bases identical to TRBD2. V lost 2 bases and J lost 2; bases outside the gene matches: 4. This CDR3 has 15 residues. Germline V lookup: CDR1 MNHEY, CDR2 SVGEGT. As DNA, the CDR3 is TGTGCCAGCAGTTACCGACAGCGGGGGCAAGAGACCCAGTACTTC. Residues: CASSYRQRGQETQYF.

V gene TRBV27 combines with J gene TRBJ2-4; TRBD2 agrees at 8 bases. The J segment lost 3 bases and the V segment lost 0 bases, leaving 7 bases of the junction unmatched. Germline CDR1 is MNHEY and CDR2 is SMNVEV (reference sequence). The CDR3 has 17 amino acids. The DNA for the CDR3 is TGTGCCAGCAGTTTATCGAGACTAGCGTGGGGCAAAAACATTCAGTACTTC. This codes for CASSLSRLAWGKNIQYF.

The V and J genes are TRBV7-2 and TRBJ2-2, with D perhaps matching TRBD1 (6 bases). CDR1 SGHTA and CDR2 FQGNSA come from the germline V gene. CDR3 length: 16 residues. The V end was cut by 3 bases, the J end by 3 bases, with 14 bases between. CDR3 in amino acids: CASSFFGQSYTGELFF. CDR3 nucleotides: TGTGCCAGCAGCTTCTTCGGACAGAGCTACACCGGGGAGCTGTTTTTT.

This clone was counted a single time. The CDR3 loop is CASSLVTFGTGLDGYTF. In DNA, the CDR3 is TGTGCCAGCAGCTTAGTTACTTTCGGGACAGGGTTAGATGGCTACACCTTC. V and J are TRBV7-8 and TRBJ1-2; TRBD1 agrees at 9 bases. CDR3 length equals 17 residues. Losses at the gene ends were 1 base for V and 6 bases for J; bases not matched to a gene: 12. Germline CDR1 SGHVS, CDR2 FQNEAQ. Full variable domain (missing parts from reference TRBV7-8 and TRBJ1-2): GAGVSQSPRYKVAKRGQDVALRCDPISGHVSLFWYQQALGQGPEFLTYFQNEAQLDKSGLPSDRFFAERPEGSVSTLKIQRTQQEDSAVYLCASSLVTFGTGLDGYTFGSGTRLTVV.

This chain joins TRBV6-5 and TRBJ1-1, with D perhaps TRBD1 (6 bases). The germline V gene encodes CDR1 MNHEY and CDR2 SVGAGI. The CDR3 extends over 13 amino acids. The V gene lost 9 bases and the J gene lost 0 bases, with 11 bases spanning the gap. CDR3 DNA sequence: TGTGCCAGTACGGGGACAATGAACACTGAAGCTTTCTTT. Amino acid sequence: CASTGTMNTEAFF.

J is TRBJ1-4 and V is TRBV7-9; 9 positions agree with TRBD1. The CDR3 runs 15 residues. Germline lookup yields CDR1 SEHNR and CDR2 FQNEAQ (reference sequence). V lost 5 bases to trimming and J lost 3 bases; unmatched junction nucleotides: 4. CDR3 in DNA: TGTGCCAGCAGCGACAGGGGGTCGCCTAATGAAAAACTGTTTTTT. The encoded protein is CASSDRGSPNEKLFF.

The chain is built from TRBV28 and TRBJ2-1, with TRBD2 identical over 9 bases. J lost 7 bases, V lost 6 bases, and 7 bases had no gene match. Germline lookup yields CDR1 MDHEN and CDR2 SYDVKM. The CDR3 is 14 residues long. In DNA, the CDR3 is TGTGCCAGCAGCTCGGGACTAGCAGGGAATGAGCAGTTCTTC. It encodes CASSSGLAGNEQFF.

This clone was recorded once. The chain joins TRBV6-4 to TRBJ1-1, with 9 nucleotides matching TRBD1. This CDR3 comprises 18 residues. V was pared by 6 bases and J by 0 bases, with 14 bases of the junction left unmatched. CDR1 is MRHNA and CDR2 is SNTAGT in the germline V gene. DNA of the CDR3: TGTGCCAGCAGACACACGGGACAGGGAATTCTCATGAACACTGAAGCTTTCTTT. This encodes CASRHTGQGILMNTEAFF.